The 4 T cell receptor beta chains below all came from one sample that was sequenced in a study of control samples from healthy donors and cancer patients. Profiling relied on immunoSEQ multiplex PCR, and the TCRdb table lists in-frame clones only, not all of them. The sample gives about 110,000 clones, 88% of which show up once; 3.7% is in the top ten. Input material: PBMCs. These receptors were obtained from an older woman with lung cancer.

This sequence joins TRBV2 and TRBJ2-2; D is perhaps TRBD2 (6 bases). V dropped 5 bases and J dropped 4 bases, with 20 bases sitting between them. Germline V gene data show CDR1 as SNHLY and CDR2 as FYNNEI. There are 17 residues in the CDR3. The CDR3 loop reads CASSRNPGGRGTGELFF. CDR3 DNA sequence: TGTGCCAGCAGTAGAAACCCCGGGGGTCGTGGCACCGGGGAGCTGTTTTTT.

The V and J genes are TRBV5-1 and TRBJ2-5; D is ambiguous. CDR1 and CDR2 from the germline V gene are SGHRS and YFSETQ. The CDR3 spans 13 residues. V dropped 1 base and J dropped 1 base, with 5 bases sitting between them. Here the CDR3 reads CASSLYSQETQYF. Written as DNA, the CDR3 is TGCGCCAGCAGCTTGTACAGCCAAGAGACCCAGTACTTC.

This chain joins TRBV4-3 and TRBJ1-1; no definite D call. V lost 0 bases to trimming and J lost 0 bases, with 11 bases between them. Germline CDR1 is LGHNA and CDR2 is YSLEER. The CDR3 is 16 residues long. CDR3 amino acids: CASSQDSLNLNTEAFF. For the CDR3, the DNA is TGCGCCAGCAGCCAAGATTCACTCAACCTGAACACTGAAGCTTTCTTT.

This chain connects TRBV27 to TRBJ1-1; 10 positions agree with TRBD1. V lost 5 bases, J lost 6 bases, and 3 bases stayed unmatched. The CDR3 consists of 13 residues. Germline CDR1 and CDR2: MNHEY and SMNVEV (reference sequence). For the CDR3, the DNA is TGTGCCAGCAGTCGTGGACAGGGGGCTGAAGCTTTCTTT. Translated, it gives CASSRGQGAEAFF.